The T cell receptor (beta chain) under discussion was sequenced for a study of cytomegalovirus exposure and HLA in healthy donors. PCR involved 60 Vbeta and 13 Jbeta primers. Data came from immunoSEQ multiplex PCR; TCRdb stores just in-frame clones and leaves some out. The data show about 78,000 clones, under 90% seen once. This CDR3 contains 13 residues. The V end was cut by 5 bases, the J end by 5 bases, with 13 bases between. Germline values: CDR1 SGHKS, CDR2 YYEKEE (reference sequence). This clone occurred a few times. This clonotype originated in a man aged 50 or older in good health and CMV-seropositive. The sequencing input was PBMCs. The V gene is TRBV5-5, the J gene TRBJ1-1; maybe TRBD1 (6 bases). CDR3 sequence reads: CASSRQARTEAFF. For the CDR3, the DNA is TGTGCCAGCAGTCGACAGGCGCGAACTGAAGCTTTCTTT.